Below are 29 T cell receptor beta chains sequenced from a single sample in a study of blood T cell repertoires in COVID-19. The assay was immunoSEQ multiplex PCR, and TCRdb's table has in-frame clones only and misses some. The sample yields under 55,000 clones, 90% seen once. The sample was peripheral blood. Receptor source: a human donor in a cohort sampled during active COVID-19.

The rearrangement joins TRBV7-8 to TRBJ1-1, with D unclear. The CDR3 spans 14 residues. The germline CDR1 and CDR2 sequences are SGHVS and FQNEAQ. V was clipped by 1 base and J by 0 bases, with 6 bases between them. The CDR3 nucleotides are TGTGCCAGCAGCTTAGGAGTCATGAACACTGAAGCTTTCTTT. This gives the protein CASSLGVMNTEAFF.

The chain uses TRBV7-6 and TRBJ2-7; 7 bases are a match to TRBD2. Germline CDR1 is SGHVS and CDR2 is FNYEAQ. V shed 5 bases, J shed 5 bases, and the junction held 9 bases outside the gene matches. This CDR3 has 14 amino acids. The CDR3 sequence: CASSITGGRDEQYF. The CDR3 nucleotides read TGTGCCAGCAGCATTACGGGGGGTCGCGACGAGCAGTACTTC.

This chain connects TRBV5-6 to TRBJ2-7, with D perhaps matching TRBD1 (5 bases). Germline values: CDR1 SGHDT, CDR2 YYEEEE. This CDR3 is built from 13 residues. Between the trimmed V and J ends, which lost 3 bases and 4 bases, there was a span of 11 bases. CDR3 region: CASSWTPRYEQYF. Here the CDR3 DNA reads TGTGCCAGCAGCTGGACACCCCGGTACGAGCAGTACTTC.

This clone was counted a single time. The V and J genes are TRBV27 and TRBJ2-7; TRBD1 aligns across 8 bases. The CDR3 length is 18 residues. J lost 1 base, V lost 5 bases, and 16 bases had no gene match. Germline V gives CDR1 MNHEY, CDR2 SMNVEV (reference sequence). The CDR3 spells CASSRRVPGQVRSYEQYF. As DNA, the CDR3 is TGTGCCAGCAGTCGGCGGGTCCCGGGACAGGTACGATCCTACGAGCAGTACTTC.

With respect to this clone: The junction and the germline gene differ at one end; a read error may be behind it. The chain couples TRBV10-3 to TRBJ1-3, with D possibly being TRBD1 (6 bases). The CDR3 is 12 residues long. CDR1 ENHRY and CDR2 SYGVKD come from the germline V gene. The CDR3 region has the DNA TGTGCCATCAGACAGGGTGGAGACACCATATATTTT. The encoded protein is CAIRQGGDTIYF.

V and J are TRBV7-3 and TRBJ2-1, with D maybe TRBD2 (6 bases). CDR1 and CDR2 from the germline V gene are SGHTA and FQGTGA. This CDR3 is 14 amino acids long. V shed 5 bases and J shed 6 bases, with 14 bases lying between them. The DNA of the CDR3 is TGTGCCAGCAGCCGGGACTTAAGGTCCAATGAGCAGTTCTTC. Translation gives CASSRDLRSNEQFF.

The DNA of the CDR3 is TGTGCCAGCAGTTTACCCCAAGTCGCCGGGGTCGGTGGCTACACCTTC. Its protein product is CASSLPQVAGVGGYTF. This sequence joins TRBV28 and TRBJ1-2, with unresolved D. Germline CDR1 reads MDHEN; CDR2 reads SYDVKM. CDR3 size: 16 residues. V shed 2 bases and J shed 7 bases, with 20 bases lying between them.

The V call is TRBV6-5, the J call TRBJ1-1; D is perhaps TRBD1 (5 bases). The germline CDR1 and CDR2 sequences are MNHEY and SVGAGI. Trimming removed 7 bases from V and 2 bases from J, with 14 bases in between. The CDR3 length is 14 residues. The CDR3 region is CASNRAGKNTEAFF. CDR3 in DNA: TGTGCCAGCAATCGCGCAGGGAAAAACACTGAAGCTTTCTTT.

The genes are TRBV27 and TRBJ1-5; possibly TRBD1 for D (5 bases). The CDR3 runs to 13 residues. Trimming shortened V by 5 bases and J by 7 bases, and 12 bases separated the two germline ends. Germline CDR1 reads MNHEY; CDR2 reads SMNVEV (reference sequence). CDR3 coding DNA: TGTGCCAGCAGTCAGGGCCGGGGGCAGCCCCAGCATTTT. Its translation: CASSQGRGQPQHF.

The chain couples TRBV21-1 to TRBJ2-7; the D call of TRBD1 is as the table states it, not checked on the DNA. TRBV21-1 is labeled a pseudogene. The CDR3 is 14 residues long. The CDR3 DNA sequence: TGTGCCAGCATCCCCCGACAGGGGAACTACGAGCAGTACTTC. This encodes CASIPRQGNYEQYF.

The gene calls are TRBV19 and TRBJ2-7; perhaps TRBD1 as D (6 bases). Germline CDR1 LNHDA, CDR2 SQIVND (reference sequence). Trimming removed 3 bases at V and 3 bases at J, with 12 bases between. The CDR3 loop spans 14 amino acids. CDR3 residues: CASSINSQGYEQYF. The CDR3 DNA follows: TGTGCCAGTAGTATCAATTCACAGGGCTACGAGCAGTACTTC.

V and J are TRBV27 and TRBJ2-1; maybe TRBD1 (6 bases). CDR1 and CDR2 from the germline V gene are MNHEY and SMNVEV (reference sequence). This CDR3 is built from 15 residues. With 4 bases removed from V and 4 bases from J, the gap between germline ends came to 14 bases. In DNA form, the CDR3 reads TGTGCCAGCAGTTCCATGGGGGCTGATTACAATGAGCAGTTCTTC. Protein sequence: CASSSMGADYNEQFF.

This rearrangement joins TRBV21-1 to TRBJ2-1; the table assigns TRBD2, which was not confirmed against the DNA. TRBV21-1 constitutes a pseudogene. There are 17 residues in the CDR3. In DNA, the CDR3 is TGTGCCAGCAGCACCTATAGCGGGAGGGCCTACTACAATGAGCAGTTCTTC. Amino acids: CASSTYSGRAYYNEQFF.

The chain is built from TRBV3-1 (or the pseudogene TRBV3-2) and TRBJ2-1, with TRBD2 matching over 8 bases. Germline V gene sequence: CDR1 LGHDT, CDR2 YNNKEL (reference sequence). This CDR3 comprises 19 residues. With V trimmed by 5 bases and J by 0 bases, 15 bases remained unmatched. In DNA, the CDR3 is TGTGCCAGCAGCGCCAATCCCGGGAGGGGGGTGAGCTCCTACAATGAGCAGTTCTTC. This encodes CASSANPGRGVSSYNEQFF.

The gene calls are TRBV10-1 and TRBJ2-7, with TRBD2 identical over 11 bases. The CDR3 runs to 15 residues. Unmatched junction bases numbered 7, after V lost 4 bases and J lost 5 bases. CDR1 and CDR2 (germline): WNHNN, SYGVQD (reference sequence). The CDR3 DNA reads as TGCGCCAGCAGTGGAGTAGCGGGAGGGCCCCACGAGCAGTACTTC. This encodes CASSGVAGGPHEQYF.

The chain uses TRBV19 and TRBJ2-1, with TRBD2 identical over 8 bases. Germline trimming cut 3 bases from V and 8 bases from J; bases unmatched to any gene: 9. The CDR3 loop spans 15 amino acids. Germline loops: CDR1 LNHDA, CDR2 SQIVND (reference sequence). The CDR3 nucleotides are TGTGCCAGTAGTATCAACGCGGGAGGCCCCTATGAGCAGTTCTTC. As protein: CASSINAGGPYEQFF.

The chain combines TRBV6-1 with TRBJ2-7; D uncertain. In germline, CDR1 is MNHNS, CDR2 SASEGT. Trimming took off 2 bases at V and 4 bases at J, with 6 bases between the two ends. CDR3 length: 12 residues. CDR3 protein: CASSELVYEQYF. CDR3 nucleotide sequence: TGTGCCAGCAGTGAACTTGTATACGAGCAGTACTTC.

This chain connects TRBV30 to TRBJ2-1, with D tentatively TRBD1 (5 bases). Trimming pared 2 bases from V and 6 bases from J, leaving 17 bases between. CDR3 length equals 15 residues. Germline V gene lookup returns CDR1 GTSNPN and CDR2 SVGIG (reference sequence). The CDR3 bases are TGTGCCTGGAGTTCACTCCGGGCAGGGCTCAATGAGCAGTTCTTC. This sequence encodes CAWSSLRAGLNEQFF.

The chain couples TRBV2 to TRBJ2-7, with 8 bases lining up with TRBD1. The CDR3 totals 14 residues. Germline values: CDR1 SNHLY, CDR2 FYNNEI. J was trimmed by 4 bases and V by 4 bases; bases with no gene match: 6. CDR3 in amino acids: CASSGQGARYEQYV. The CDR3 nucleotides read TGTGCCAGCAGTGGGCAGGGGGCGCGGTACGAGCAGTACGTC.

The gene calls are TRBV13 and TRBJ2-7; 8 positions match TRBD2. V shed 5 bases and J 4 bases; nucleotides not matched to a gene: 10. CDR3 length: 15 residues. Germline CDR1 PRHDT, CDR2 FYEKMQ (reference sequence). The CDR3 loop reads CASSLRAGAGYEQYF. DNA of the CDR3: TGTGCCAGCAGCCTTCGAGCGGGAGCCGGGTACGAGCAGTACTTC.

V gene TRBV2 combines with J gene TRBJ2-5; TRBD2 is a possible D gene (7 bases). CDR3 length equals 16 residues. Germline-derived CDR1 and CDR2 are SNHLY and FYNNEI. Between the trimmed V and J ends, which lost 1 base and 4 bases, there was a span of 16 bases. This CDR3 reads CASSEEGGGPGETQYF. The CDR3 DNA sequence: TGTGCCAGCAGTGAAGAAGGGGGAGGGCCGGGAGAGACCCAGTACTTC.

The CDR3 reads CASSLGGLDTQYF. DNA of the CDR3: TGCGCCAGCAGTCTCGGCGGATTAGATACGCAGTATTTT. V gene TRBV5-1 combines with J gene TRBJ2-3; no reliable D call. The V end was cut by 5 bases, the J end by 5 bases, with 12 bases between. This CDR3 is 13 amino acids long. Germline loops: CDR1 SGHRS, CDR2 YFSETQ.

The chain links TRBV5-4 to TRBJ2-3, with D maybe TRBD2 (5 bases). From germline, CDR1 is SGHNT and CDR2 YYREEE (reference sequence). V gave up 4 bases and J gave up 4 bases, with 7 bases separating them. The CDR3 sequence is 12 residues long. CDR3 DNA: TGTGCCAGCAGCCCAGCGGCAGATACGCAGTATTTT. Translation: CASSPAADTQYF.

The chain combines TRBV18 with TRBJ2-1; D call uncertain. CDR1 and CDR2 from the germline V gene are KGHSH and LQKENI. The CDR3 is 14 residues long. Trimming took off 5 bases at V and 4 bases at J, with 12 bases between the two ends. The CDR3 DNA is TGTGCCAGCTCAAAGCAAAATTATTACAATGAGCAGTTCTTC. Translation: CASSKQNYYNEQFF.

V is TRBV19 and J is TRBJ1-6; possible D gene TRBD1, 5 bases. Germline V gene lookup returns CDR1 LNHDA and CDR2 SQIVND (reference sequence). This CDR3 region has 15 residues. The ends were cut back, 6 bases at V and 9 bases at J, with 18 bases in the middle. This CDR3 is CASSRSSRVASPLHF. CDR3 sequence (DNA): TGTGCCAGTAGCCGGTCCTCCAGGGTTGCTTCACCCCTCCACTTT.

The V call is TRBV5-1, the J call TRBJ2-2; 9 bases are a match to TRBD1. V shed 0 bases, J shed 0 bases, and the junction held 0 bases outside the gene matches. CDR3 size: 16 residues. The germline gives CDR1 SGHRS, CDR2 YFSETQ. As DNA, the CDR3 is TGCGCCAGCAGCTTGGGGACAGGGGCGAACACCGGGGAGCTGTTTTTT. Protein: CASSLGTGANTGELFF. Filled out from reference TRBV5-1 and TRBJ2-2, the complete variable domain reads KAGVTQTPRYLIKTRGQQVTLSCSPISGHRSVSWYQQTPGQGLQFLFEYFSETQRNKGNFPGRFSGRQFSNSRSEMNVSTLELGDSALYLCASSLGTGANTGELFFGEGSRLTVL.

V usage is TRBV19 and J usage is TRBJ1-1, with 7 nucleotides matching TRBD1. Germline CDR1 LNHDA, CDR2 SQIVND (reference sequence). V shed 6 bases, J shed 13 bases, and the junction held 11 bases outside the gene matches. This CDR3 region has 12 residues. CDR3 DNA: TGTGCCAGTAGGCGGGGGGACAGTCAGGTTTTCTTT. The encoded protein is CASRRGDSQVFF.

The CDR3, as DNA: TGTGCCAGTAGTACCTTTCCCGGGACTAGCGGGACCGGTGAGCAGTTCTTC. Translating gives CASSTFPGTSGTGEQFF. The chain is built from TRBV19 and TRBJ2-1; TRBD2 matches at 13 bases. This CDR3 region has 17 residues. Germline lookup yields CDR1 LNHDA and CDR2 SQIVND (reference sequence). After removal of 4 bases from V and 9 bases from J, the junction contained 12 bases not matched to a gene.

This clone has a single count. The chain joins TRBV11-3 to TRBJ2-4, with 14 bases matching TRBD2. Trimming removed 5 bases from V and 3 bases from J; junction bases left unmatched: 9. This CDR3 comprises 18 residues. CDR1 and CDR2 from the germline V gene are SGHNT and YENEEA. CDR3 sequence (DNA): TGTGCCAGCAGCCGGCCGGGACTAGCGGGAGTTGGCAAAAACATTCAGTACTTC. It is translated as CASSRPGLAGVGKNIQYF. The variable domain in full, completed from reference TRBV11-3 and TRBJ2-4, reads EAGVVQSPRYKIIEKKQPVAFWCNPISGHNTLYWYLQNLGQGPELLIRYENEEAVDDSQLPKDRFSAERLKGVDSTLKIQPAELGDSAVYLCASSRPGLAGVGKNIQYFGAGTRLSVL.